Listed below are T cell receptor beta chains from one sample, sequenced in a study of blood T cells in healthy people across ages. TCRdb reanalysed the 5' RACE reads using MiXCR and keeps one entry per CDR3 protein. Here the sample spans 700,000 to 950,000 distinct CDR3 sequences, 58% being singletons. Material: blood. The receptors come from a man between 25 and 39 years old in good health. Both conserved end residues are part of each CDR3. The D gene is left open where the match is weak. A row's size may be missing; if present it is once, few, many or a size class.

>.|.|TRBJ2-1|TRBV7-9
TGTGCCAGCAGCCACTATGGCAATGAGCAGTTCTTC
CASSHYGNEQFF
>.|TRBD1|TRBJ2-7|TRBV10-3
TGTGCCATCAGCCCCGCCGGGACAGGGTCTTACGAGCAGTACTTC
CAISPAGTGSYEQYF
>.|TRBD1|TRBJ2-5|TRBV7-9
TGTGCCAGCAGCCCCGGACAGGGGACGAAAGAGACCCAGTACTTC
CASSPGQGTKETQYF
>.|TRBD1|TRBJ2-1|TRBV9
TGTGCCAGCAGCGGGGGGACAGTCATCTCCTACAATGAGCAGTTCTTC
CASSGGTVISYNEQFF
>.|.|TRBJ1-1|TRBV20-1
TGCAGTGCTAGAGATAGTAGGAGGACGGTGAACACTGAAGCTTTCTTT
CSARDSRRTVNTEAFF
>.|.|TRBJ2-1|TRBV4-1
TGCGCCAGCAGCCAACTACTAGTCCCCAATGAGCAGTTCTTC
CASSQLLVPNEQFF
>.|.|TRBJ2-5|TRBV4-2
TGTGCCAGCAGCCAAGATCGGGCGAGAGGAACGGAGACCCAGTACTTC
CASSQDRARGTETQYF
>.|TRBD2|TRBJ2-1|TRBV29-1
TGCAGCGGAACCGGGACTAGTTTATCCAATGAGCAGTTCTTC
CSGTGTSLSNEQFF
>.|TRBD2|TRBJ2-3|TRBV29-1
TGCAGCGTGATACTAGCGGTGAGCACAGATACGCAGTATTTT
CSVILAVSTDTQYF
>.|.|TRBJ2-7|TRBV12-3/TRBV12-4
TGTGCCAGCAGTCCAGGGAAGGGTAACGAGCAGTACTTC
CASSPGKGNEQYF
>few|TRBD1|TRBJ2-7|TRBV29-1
TGCAGCGTTGAAGGGACCGGGACAGACTACGAGCAGTACTTC
CSVEGTGTDYEQYF
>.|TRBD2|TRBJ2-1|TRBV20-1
TGCAGTGCAAGAGCCTTTGACGGGAGGGTTTACAATGAGCAGTTCTTC
CSARAFDGRVYNEQFF